The rows below give T cell receptor beta chains drawn from one sample of a study of shared clonotypes between healthy human individuals. Produced via immunoSEQ multiplex PCR; TCRdb's table is partial and in-frame only. Among some 1,900,000 clones listed, approximately 94% were seen once. The sample consisted of naive CD8+ T cells sorted from blood. These receptor sequences come from a man between 18 and 29 years old in good health. Both conserved end residues are part of each CDR3. D genes are given only for firm matches. Some rows mark clone size as missing; the rest say once, few, many or name a class of expanded clone.

-	TRBJ2-7	-	TRBV11-2	TGTGCCAGCAGCTCCTCAGGGATAGTCGAATACGAGCAGTACTTC	CASSSSGIVEYEQYF
-	TRBJ2-5	-	TRBV27	TGTGCCAGCAGGGACGTAGGAGAGACCCAGTACTTC	CASRDVGETQYF
TRBD1	TRBJ2-7	-	TRBV10-1	TGCGCCAGCCGTGGGACAGGAGGAGAGCAGTACTTC	CASRGTGGEQYF
TRBD1	TRBJ2-3	-	TRBV5-4	TGTGCCAGCAGCTCAACCGGGACAGGGGGTTGGGAGGGGCAGTATTTT	CASSSTGTGGWEGQYF
TRBD2	TRBJ2-7	few	TRBV5-8	TGTGCCAGCAGCTTTTACGGCTCCGGGGGGGAGCAGTACTTC	CASSFYGSGGEQYF
TRBD1	TRBJ2-1	-	TRBV7-9	TGTGCCAGCAGCTGGAGACAGGGGGTGAACTCCTACAATGAGCAGTTCTTC	CASSWRQGVNSYNEQFF
-	TRBJ2-2	-	TRBV7-9	TGTGCCAGCAGCTTACAACAGGGGAGGTACACCGGGGAGCTGTTTTTT	CASSLQQGRYTGELFF
TRBD2	TRBJ2-3	once	TRBV5-1	TGCGCCAGCAGCTTGGAAGGACTAGCAAGTTATACGCAGTATTTT	CASSLEGLASYTQYF
-	TRBJ1-4	-	TRBV30	TGTGCCTGCGAGGGTGAAAAACTGTTTTTT	CACEGEKLFF
-	TRBJ2-1	once	TRBV13	TGTGCCAGCAGCTCAGACATCTCCTACAATGAGCAGTTCTTC	CASSSDISYNEQFF
TRBD2	TRBJ2-1	-	TRBV5-1	TGCGCCAGCAGCCGGACTAGCGGGAGCTCCTACAATGAGCAGTTCTTC	CASSRTSGSSYNEQFF
-	TRBJ1-1	-	TRBV5-6	TGTGCCAGCAGCTTGAGGGAGGGCACTGAAGCTTTCTTT	CASSLREGTEAFF
TRBD1	TRBJ1-2	-	TRBV18	TGTGCCAGCTCACCCTTGGACAGGGTTCAGGGCTACACCTTC	CASSPLDRVQGYTF
TRBD2	TRBJ2-7	-	TRBV7-9	TGTGCCAGCAGCTTAGAACTAGCGGGGGGGCGTCTCTACGAGCAGTACTTC	CASSLELAGGRLYEQYF
-	TRBJ2-3	-	TRBV30	TGTGCCTGGAGTGACCCCTGGGATACGCAGTATTTT	CAWSDPWDTQYF
-	TRBJ1-2	-	TRBV5-4	TGTGCCAGCAGCTTTCTCGGAGGCGCCGACTATGGCTACACCTTC	CASSFLGGADYGYTF
-	TRBJ2-3	-	TRBV5-1	TGCGCCAGCAGCTCGGGGATTAGCGGCACAGATACGCAGTATTTT	CASSSGISGTDTQYF
-	TRBJ2-7	-	TRBV29-1	TGCAGCGTTGTCACAGGGCCCTACGAGCAGTACTTC	CSVVTGPYEQYF
-	TRBJ1-2	-	TRBV6-1	TGTGCCAGCAGTGAGACAGCACCAATTAACTATGGCTACACCTTC	CASSETAPINYGYTF
-	TRBJ1-2	-	TRBV5-4	TGTGCCAGCAGCGCCGGGGCCTATGGCTACACCTTC	CASSAGAYGYTF
-	TRBJ2-1	-	TRBV6-1	TGTGCCAGCGGATGGACCTCCGATCCTAATGAGCAGTTCTTC	CASGWTSDPNEQFF
-	TRBJ1-1	-	TRBV29-1	TGCAGCGTTCTGGACGGCGTGAACACTGAAGCTTTCTTT	CSVLDGVNTEAFF
-	TRBJ2-7	-	TRBV5-1	TGCGCCAGCAGCTTGGAGGGACAACCCTACGAGCAGTACTTC	CASSLEGQPYEQYF
-	TRBJ2-2	-	TRBV29-1	TGCAGCGTTGAAACCCAACAGGTTGAGGGGGTGGGGCTGTTTTTT	CSVETQQVEGVGLFF
TRBD2	TRBJ2-7	-	TRBV27	TGTGCCAGCAGTTTACGAGCGGGAGGCGAGCAGTACTTC	CASSLRAGGEQYF
-	TRBJ1-1	-	TRBV27	TGTGCCAGCAGTTTATTCGGACCTTTCATGAACACTGAAGCTTTCTTT	CASSLFGPFMNTEAFF
TRBD2	TRBJ2-1	-	TRBV2	TGTGCCAGCAGCGGAGGGACTAGCGGGGACAATGAGCAGTTCTTC	CASSGGTSGDNEQFF
-	TRBJ1-6	-	TRBV5-6	TGTGCCAGCAGCTGGGGACACTCGTCAGTCTCACCCCTCCACTTT	CASSWGHSSVSPLHF
TRBD1	TRBJ1-5	once	TRBV27	TGTGCCAGCAGTTTATTCCAGGGGGCCGGTCAGCCCCAGCATTTT	CASSLFQGAGQPQHF
-	TRBJ2-5	-	TRBV6-5	TGTGCCAGCAGTTACGGAGGACTAGGGGGGGAGACCCAGTACTTC	CASSYGGLGGETQYF
-	TRBJ2-7	-	TRBV11-2	TGTGCCAGCAGCTTAGGCCTTGGGGCCTACGAGCAGTACTTC	CASSLGLGAYEQYF
-	TRBJ2-7	-	TRBV2	TGTGCCAGCAGTTTCTCCCGGGAAAGGGCTACCTACGAGCAGTACTTC	CASSFSRERATYEQYF
-	TRBJ2-3	-	TRBV4-3	TGCGCCAGCAGCCAAGAATTCTCAGACTATAGCACAGATACGCAGTATTTT	CASSQEFSDYSTDTQYF
-	TRBJ2-5	-	TRBV19	TGTGCCAGTAGTGTCGACAGAGAAGAGACCCAGTACTTC	CASSVDREETQYF
-	TRBJ2-5	-	TRBV11-2	TGTGCCAGCAGCTTAGGGTATAATAAGGAGACCCAGTACTTC	CASSLGYNKETQYF
TRBD2	TRBJ2-3	-	TRBV4-1	TGCGCCAGCAGCCAAGATGCCACTAGCGGAATCACAGATACGCAGTATTTT	CASSQDATSGITDTQYF
TRBD1	TRBJ1-2	-	TRBV27	TGTGCCAGCAGTTTGACAGGGGGTTTAGGTGGCTACACCTTC	CASSLTGGLGGYTF
TRBD1	TRBJ2-5	-	TRBV9	TGTGCCAGCAGCGGGGGACAGGGGGTCGAGACCCAGTACTTC	CASSGGQGVETQYF
-	TRBJ1-1	-	TRBV25-1	TGTGCCAGCAGTGAAGAGGGGGGCGGATGGGGCAACACTGAAGCTTTCTTT	CASSEEGGGWGNTEAFF
TRBD1	TRBJ2-7	-	TRBV13	TGTGCCAGCAGCTCTGGACAGGGGACCGTCTACGAGCAGTACTTC	CASSSGQGTVYEQYF
TRBD2	TRBJ2-1	few	TRBV25-1	TGTGCCAGCAGTGACATAGCGGGGACTTCCTACAATGAGCAGTTCTTC	CASSDIAGTSYNEQFF
-	TRBJ2-7	-	TRBV5-5	TGTGCCAGCAGCTTGGCTAGTTCCTACGAGCAGTACTTC	CASSLASSYEQYF
-	TRBJ2-1	-	TRBV5-1	TGCGCCAGCAGCTTGGGCCCAGGGAATGGTGCCTACAATGAGCAGTTCTTC	CASSLGPGNGAYNEQFF
-	TRBJ1-2	-	TRBV7-9	TGTGCCAGCAGCTTTGGGGGGAGTAGTAACTATGGCTACACCTTC	CASSFGGSSNYGYTF
TRBD2	TRBJ2-3	-	TRBV29-1	TGCAGCGTTGAAAACGGGGGGGACACAGATACGCAGTATTTT	CSVENGGDTDTQYF
-	TRBJ2-7	-	TRBV19	TGTGCCAGTAGGGCGGGACACACTCCCTACGAGCAGTACTTC	CASRAGHTPYEQYF
TRBD2	TRBJ2-2	once	TRBV10-3	TGTGCCACCAGGGGACTAGCGGGCAGCAAAGACACCGGGGAGCTGTTTTTT	CATRGLAGSKDTGELFF
-	TRBJ2-5	-	TRBV6-5	TGTGCCAGCAGTCCCAGGGGGGATCAAGAGACCCAGTACTTC	CASSPRGDQETQYF
-	TRBJ1-3	-	TRBV4-1	TGCGCCAGCAGCCAAGTAGGGGGATCTGGAAACACCATATATTTT	CASSQVGGSGNTIYF
TRBD1	TRBJ2-7	-	TRBV10-1	TGCGCCAGCAGTGGGGGACAGCGGTACGAGCAGTACTTC	CASSGGQRYEQYF
TRBD2	TRBJ2-7	once	TRBV11-2	TGTGCCAGCAGCTCCATAGGGACTAGCATTTACTACGAGCAGTACTTC	CASSSIGTSIYYEQYF
-	TRBJ1-1	-	TRBV6-5	TGTGCCAGCAGTTACTCTGTACTGGGGGGTGAAGCTTTCTTT	CASSYSVLGGEAFF
-	TRBJ1-2	-	TRBV6-5	TGTGCCAGCAGTTACTCCTGGCAGGACCTCTATGGCTACACCTTC	CASSYSWQDLYGYTF